The source of this T cell receptor (beta chain) is a study of OX40 agonist ivuxolimab in advanced cancers. About the investigation overall: The costimulatory receptor OX40 (CD134) was targeted by ivuxolimab, a fully human IgG2 agonistic monoclonal antibody. Of the roughly 50 dose-escalation patients, hepatocellular carcinoma was present in approximately 20, melanoma in around 15, renal cell carcinoma in 9 and head and neck cancer in 9. Intravenous ivuxolimab was administered to patients every 2 weeks at six dose levels: 0.01, 0.1, 0.3, 1.5, 3 and 10 mg/kg. Patients were allowed to have had prior anti-PD-1, anti-PD-L1 or anti-CTLA-4 therapy, and roughly 40% of the dose-escalation patients had previously received checkpoint inhibitors. The paper covers the monotherapy dose-escalation part of the phase I ivuxolimab trial, which included N of about 51 patients. Partial responses were achieved by three dose-escalation patients, of whom one had hepatocellular carcinoma and two had cutaneous melanoma. A male proportion of roughly 80% and a mean age of roughly 55 years, ranging from about 20 to 80, were recorded for the dose-escalation cohort. The point of sequencing TCRbeta in the periphery was to test whether ivuxolimab changed TCR sequence diversity and drove clonal T-cell expansion.

In the case of this clone: No cognate antigen has been identified for it. Within one base of it there is no much larger clone, and no base qualities were kept.

Its CDR3 holds 17 amino acids, cysteine through phenylalanine. Kept here is only the CDR3 DNA, which spans 51 bases and is read in frame from base 1. CDR1 and CDR2 (LNHNV, YYDKDF) derive from the germline V gene (reference sequence). Trimming costs V 0 bases and J 0 bases, and their ends lie 12 bases apart. Study-level results and caveats: At doses of 0.1 to 3.0 mg/kg, clonal expansion of both CD4+ and CD8+ blood T cells was observed from baseline to week 6. Partial responders in the 0.1-3.0 mg/kg groups had among the lowest normalized peripheral clonal expansion, especially among CD8+ T cells. After ivuxolimab, CD8+ T cells had more expanded clones than CD4+ T cells on average. Low levels of normalized T-cell clonal expansion were also seen in some patients who did not respond. Which antigens the clonally expanded peripheral T cells were specific for was not determined.

The trial excluded patients who had a history of autoimmune disease or were on systemic immunosuppression. Peripheral blood for TCR sequencing was drawn from every dose cohort at baseline, at cycle 4 day 1 and at cycle 7 day 1. The samples were drawn from a first-in-human, open-label, multicenter phase I dose-escalation trial of ivuxolimab. Adults with locally advanced or metastatic head and neck squamous cell, hepatocellular, melanoma or renal cell carcinoma were enrolled in the trial. Before TCR sequencing, CD4+ T cells and CD8+ T cells were sorted from peripheral blood as separate populations. To sequence the TCRbeta CDR3 region, genomic DNA was isolated from the sorted cells. The immunoSEQ Assay was used to sequence the TCRbeta CDR3 regions. TCRdb mirrors the immuneACCESS table, restricted to in-frame sequences. Some clones are absent from its copies; in checked studies, under half trace to an unresolved V gene, and the reason for the others is unknown. The sample yields about 53,000 clones; 84% were counted once. Jointly, the top ten make up around 4.6% of the sample.

The receptor chain draws on TRBV15 and TRBJ2-1; no D gene can be assigned with confidence. The TCR was taken from an adult with an advanced solid tumor such as melanoma, head and neck, liver or kidney cancer. Here the sequenced sample was CD4+ or CD8+ T cells sorted from blood, taken in a trial of the OX40 agonist ivuxolimab. The DNA sequence is given as TGTGCCACCAGCAGAGATAACCGTCGGACCTCCTACAATGAGCAGTTCTTC. It translates to CATSRDNRRTSYNEQFF.